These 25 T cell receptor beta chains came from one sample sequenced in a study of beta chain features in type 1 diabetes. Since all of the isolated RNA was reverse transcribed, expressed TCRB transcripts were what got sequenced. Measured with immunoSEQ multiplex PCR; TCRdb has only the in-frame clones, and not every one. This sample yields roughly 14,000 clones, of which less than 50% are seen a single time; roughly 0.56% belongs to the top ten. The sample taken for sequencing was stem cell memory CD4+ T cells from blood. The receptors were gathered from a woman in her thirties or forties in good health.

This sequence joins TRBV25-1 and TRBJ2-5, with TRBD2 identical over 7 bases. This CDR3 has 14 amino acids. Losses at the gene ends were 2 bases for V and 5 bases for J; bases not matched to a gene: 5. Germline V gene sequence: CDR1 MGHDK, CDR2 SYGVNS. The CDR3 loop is CASSESAGGETQYF. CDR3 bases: TGTGCCAGCAGTGAAAGCGCCGGGGGGGAGACCCAGTACTTC.

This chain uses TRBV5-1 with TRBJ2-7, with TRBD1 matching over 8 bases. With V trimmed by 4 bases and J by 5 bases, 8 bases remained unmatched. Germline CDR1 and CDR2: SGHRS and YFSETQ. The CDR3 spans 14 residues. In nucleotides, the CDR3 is TGCGCCAGCAGCGTGACAGGGGTCCTGGACGAGCAGTACTTC. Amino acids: CASSVTGVLDEQYF.

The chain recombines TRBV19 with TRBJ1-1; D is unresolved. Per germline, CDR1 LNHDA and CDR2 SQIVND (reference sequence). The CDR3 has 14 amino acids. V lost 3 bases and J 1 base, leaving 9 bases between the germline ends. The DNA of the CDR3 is TGTGCCAGTAGTATTACTGTGTGGAACACTGAAGCTTTCTTT. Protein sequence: CASSITVWNTEAFF.

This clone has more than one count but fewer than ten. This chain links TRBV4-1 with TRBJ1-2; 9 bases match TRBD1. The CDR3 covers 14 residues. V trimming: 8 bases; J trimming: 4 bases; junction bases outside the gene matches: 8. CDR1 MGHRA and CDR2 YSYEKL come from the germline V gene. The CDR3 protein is CASSLDRGTYGYTF. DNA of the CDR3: TGCGCCAGCTCTCTCGACAGGGGGACCTATGGCTACACCTTC.

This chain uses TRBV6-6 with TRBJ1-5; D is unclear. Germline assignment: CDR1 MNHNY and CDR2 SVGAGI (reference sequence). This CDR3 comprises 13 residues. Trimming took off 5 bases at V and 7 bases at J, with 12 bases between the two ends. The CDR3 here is CASSRSAGQPQHF. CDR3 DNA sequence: TGTGCCAGCAGTCGGTCCGCGGGGCAGCCCCAGCATTTT.

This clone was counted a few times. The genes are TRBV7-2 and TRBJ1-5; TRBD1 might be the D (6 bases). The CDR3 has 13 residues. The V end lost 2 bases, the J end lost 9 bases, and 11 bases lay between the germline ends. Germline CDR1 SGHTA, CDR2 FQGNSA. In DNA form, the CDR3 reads TGTGCCAGCAGCTTAAAGGGGGTTCGGCCCCAGCATTTT. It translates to CASSLKGVRPQHF.

CDR3 sequence (DNA): TGTGCCAGCAGTCTATATGGGAGGGGTAACTATGGCTACACCTTC. Translated, it gives CASSLYGRGNYGYTF. This rearrangement joins TRBV28 to TRBJ1-2; D possibly corresponds to TRBD1 (5 bases). The CDR3 totals 15 residues. With 5 bases removed from V and 1 base from J, the gap between germline ends came to 14 bases. CDR1 is MDHEN and CDR2 is SYDVKM in the germline V gene.

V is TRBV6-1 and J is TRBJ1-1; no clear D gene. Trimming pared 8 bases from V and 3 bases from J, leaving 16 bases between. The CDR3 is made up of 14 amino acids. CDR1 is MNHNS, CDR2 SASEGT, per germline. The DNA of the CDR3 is TGTGCCAGCCACCCCTTATGGGGAGACACTGAAGCTTTCTTT. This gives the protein CASHPLWGDTEAFF.

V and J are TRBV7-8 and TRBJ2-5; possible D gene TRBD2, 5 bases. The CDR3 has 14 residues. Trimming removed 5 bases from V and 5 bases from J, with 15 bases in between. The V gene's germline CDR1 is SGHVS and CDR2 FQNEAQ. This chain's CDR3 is CASSASPGEETQYF. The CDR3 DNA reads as TGTGCCAGCAGCGCCAGCCCCGGGGAGGAGACCCAGTACTTC.

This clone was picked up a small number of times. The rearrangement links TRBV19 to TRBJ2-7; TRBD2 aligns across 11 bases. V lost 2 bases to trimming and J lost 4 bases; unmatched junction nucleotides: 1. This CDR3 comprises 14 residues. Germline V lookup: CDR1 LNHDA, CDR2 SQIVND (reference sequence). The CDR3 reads CASSITSGGYEQYF. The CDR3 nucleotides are TGTGCCAGTAGTATAACTAGCGGGGGATACGAGCAGTACTTC.

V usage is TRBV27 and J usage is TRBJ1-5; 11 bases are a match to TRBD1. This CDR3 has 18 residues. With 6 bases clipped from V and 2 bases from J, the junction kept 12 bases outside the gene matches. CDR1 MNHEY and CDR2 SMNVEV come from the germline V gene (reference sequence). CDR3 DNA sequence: TGTGCCAGCAGCCCCGGACAGGGGGCGCCTATTGGCAATCAGCCCCAGCATTTT. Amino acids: CASSPGQGAPIGNQPQHF.

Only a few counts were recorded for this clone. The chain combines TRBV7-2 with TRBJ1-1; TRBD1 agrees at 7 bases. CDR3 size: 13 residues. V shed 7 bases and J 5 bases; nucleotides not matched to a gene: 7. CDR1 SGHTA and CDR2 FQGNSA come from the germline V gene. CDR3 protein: CASTTDRLTEAFF. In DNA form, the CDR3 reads TGTGCCAGCACGACGGACAGGTTGACTGAAGCTTTCTTT.

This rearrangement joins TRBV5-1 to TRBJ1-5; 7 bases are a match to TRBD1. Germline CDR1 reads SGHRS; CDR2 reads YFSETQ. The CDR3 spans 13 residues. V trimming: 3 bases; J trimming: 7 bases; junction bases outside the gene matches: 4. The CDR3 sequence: CASSYRGGQPQHF. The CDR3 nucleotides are TGCGCCAGCAGCTACAGGGGCGGACAGCCCCAGCATTTT.

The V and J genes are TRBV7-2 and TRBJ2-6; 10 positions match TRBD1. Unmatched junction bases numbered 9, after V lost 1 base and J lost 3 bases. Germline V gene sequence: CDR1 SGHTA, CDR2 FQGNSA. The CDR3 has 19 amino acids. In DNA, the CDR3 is TGTGCCAGCAGCTTAGGGCTCGACAGGGGGCCTTTTGGGGCCAACGTCCTGACTTTC. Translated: CASSLGLDRGPFGANVLTF.

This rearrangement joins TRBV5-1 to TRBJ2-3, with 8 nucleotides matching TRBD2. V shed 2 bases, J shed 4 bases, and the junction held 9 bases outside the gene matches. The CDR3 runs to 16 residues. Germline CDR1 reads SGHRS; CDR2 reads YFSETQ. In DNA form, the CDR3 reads TGCGCCAGCAGCTTAGCGGGGGCGCAGTTCTCAGATACGCAGTATTTT. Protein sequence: CASSLAGAQFSDTQYF.

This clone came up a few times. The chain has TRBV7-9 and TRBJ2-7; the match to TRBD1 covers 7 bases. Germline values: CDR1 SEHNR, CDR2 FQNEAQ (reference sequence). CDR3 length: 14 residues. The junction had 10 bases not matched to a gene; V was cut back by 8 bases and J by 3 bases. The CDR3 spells CASGLPGQFYEQYF. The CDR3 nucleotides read TGTGCCAGCGGGCTTCCGGGACAGTTCTACGAGCAGTACTTC.

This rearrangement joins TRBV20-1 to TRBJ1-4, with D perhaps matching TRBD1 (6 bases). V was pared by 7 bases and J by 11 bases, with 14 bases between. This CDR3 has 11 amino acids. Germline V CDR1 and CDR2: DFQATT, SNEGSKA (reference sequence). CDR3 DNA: TGCAGTGGCCGGACAGCGGAGAAACTGTTTTTT. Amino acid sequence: CSGRTAEKLFF.

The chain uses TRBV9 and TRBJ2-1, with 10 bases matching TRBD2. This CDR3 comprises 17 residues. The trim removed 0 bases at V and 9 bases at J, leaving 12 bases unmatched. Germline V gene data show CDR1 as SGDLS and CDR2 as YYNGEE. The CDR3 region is CASSVGLAGGYTVEQFF. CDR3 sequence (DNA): TGTGCCAGCAGCGTAGGTTTAGCGGGGGGCTATACCGTTGAGCAGTTCTTC. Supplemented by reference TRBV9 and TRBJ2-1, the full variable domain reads DSGVTQTPKHLITATGQRVTLRCSPRSGDLSVYWYQQSLDQGLQFLIQYYNGEERAKGNILERFSAQQFPDLHSELNLSSLELGDSALYFCASSVGLAGGYTVEQFFGPGTRLTVL.

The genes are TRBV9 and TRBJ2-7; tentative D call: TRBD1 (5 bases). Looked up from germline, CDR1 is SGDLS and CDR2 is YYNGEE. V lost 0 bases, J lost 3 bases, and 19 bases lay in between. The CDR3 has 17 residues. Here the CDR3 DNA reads TGTGCCAGCAGCGTAGGCCTATCGGCAGGGTACGACTACGAGCAGTACTTC. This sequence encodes CASSVGLSAGYDYEQYF.

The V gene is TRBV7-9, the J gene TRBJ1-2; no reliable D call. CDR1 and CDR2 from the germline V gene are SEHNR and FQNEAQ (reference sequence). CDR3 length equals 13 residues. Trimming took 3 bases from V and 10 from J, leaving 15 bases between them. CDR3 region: CASSFGFREYYTF. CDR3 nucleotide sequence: TGTGCCAGCAGCTTCGGGTTCCGCGAGTACTACACCTTC.

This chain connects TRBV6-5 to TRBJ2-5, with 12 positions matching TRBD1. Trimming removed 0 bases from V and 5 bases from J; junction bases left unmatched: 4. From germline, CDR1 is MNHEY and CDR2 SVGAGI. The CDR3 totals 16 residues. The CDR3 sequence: CASSYSGTGGRETQYF. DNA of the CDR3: TGTGCCAGCAGTTACTCGGGGACAGGGGGCCGGGAGACCCAGTACTTC.

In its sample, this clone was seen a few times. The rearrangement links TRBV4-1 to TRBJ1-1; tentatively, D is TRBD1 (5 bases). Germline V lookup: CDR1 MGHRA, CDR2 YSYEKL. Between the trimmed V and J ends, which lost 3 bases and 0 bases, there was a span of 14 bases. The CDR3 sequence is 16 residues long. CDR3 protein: CASSQEGALMNTEAFF. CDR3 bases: TGCGCCAGCAGCCAGGAAGGGGCCCTCATGAACACTGAAGCTTTCTTT.

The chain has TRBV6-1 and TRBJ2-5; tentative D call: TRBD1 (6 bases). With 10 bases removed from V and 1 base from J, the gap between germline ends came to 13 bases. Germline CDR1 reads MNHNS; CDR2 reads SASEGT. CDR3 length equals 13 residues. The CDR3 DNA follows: TGTGCCACAGGGGAGCGGCTCCAAGAGACCCAGTACTTC. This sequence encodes CATGERLQETQYF.

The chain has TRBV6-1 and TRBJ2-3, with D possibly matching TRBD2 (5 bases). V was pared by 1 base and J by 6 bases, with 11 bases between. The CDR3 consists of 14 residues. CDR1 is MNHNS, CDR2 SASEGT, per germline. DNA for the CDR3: TGTGCCAGCAGTGAAGGGACTTTCTTGGATACGCAGTATTTT. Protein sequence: CASSEGTFLDTQYF.

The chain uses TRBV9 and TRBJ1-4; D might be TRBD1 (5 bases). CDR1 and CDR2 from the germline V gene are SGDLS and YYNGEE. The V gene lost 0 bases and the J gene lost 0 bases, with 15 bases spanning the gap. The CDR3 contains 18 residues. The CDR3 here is CASSVGVAGYTTNEKLFF. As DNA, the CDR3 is TGTGCCAGCAGCGTAGGCGTTGCAGGGTATACAACTAATGAAAAACTGTTTTTT. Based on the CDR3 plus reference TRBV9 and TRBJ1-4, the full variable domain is DSGVTQTPKHLITATGQRVTLRCSPRSGDLSVYWYQQSLDQGLQFLIQYYNGEERAKGNILERFSAQQFPDLHSELNLSSLELGDSALYFCASSVGVAGYTTNEKLFFGSGTQLSVL.